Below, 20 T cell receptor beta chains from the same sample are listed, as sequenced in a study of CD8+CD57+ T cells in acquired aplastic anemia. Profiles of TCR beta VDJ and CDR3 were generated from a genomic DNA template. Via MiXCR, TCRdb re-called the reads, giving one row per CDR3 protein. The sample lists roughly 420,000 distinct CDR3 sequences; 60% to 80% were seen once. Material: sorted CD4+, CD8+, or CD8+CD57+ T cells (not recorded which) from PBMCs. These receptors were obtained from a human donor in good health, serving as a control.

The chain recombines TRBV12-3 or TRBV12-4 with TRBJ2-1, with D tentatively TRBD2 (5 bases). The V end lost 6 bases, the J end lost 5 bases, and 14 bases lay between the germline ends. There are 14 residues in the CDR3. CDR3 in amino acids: CASRLTRTDNEQFF. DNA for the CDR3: TGTGCCAGCAGATTAACTAGAACTGACAATGAGCAGTTCTTC.

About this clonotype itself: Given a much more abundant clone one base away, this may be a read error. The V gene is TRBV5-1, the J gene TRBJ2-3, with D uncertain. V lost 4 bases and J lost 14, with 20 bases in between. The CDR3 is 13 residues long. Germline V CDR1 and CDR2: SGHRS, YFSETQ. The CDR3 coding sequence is TGCGCCAGCAGCCCCCAGTCGGGTACCTGGGGGTATTTT. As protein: CASSPQSGTWGYF.

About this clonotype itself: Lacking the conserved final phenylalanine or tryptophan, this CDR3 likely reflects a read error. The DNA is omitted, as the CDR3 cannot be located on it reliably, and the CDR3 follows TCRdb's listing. The CDR3 protein is CASGVGTGSSAQYFGP. The gene calls are TRBV19 and TRBJ2-3; TRBD1 is the table's D call, not checked against the DNA. Germline values: CDR1 LNHDA, CDR2 SQIVND (reference sequence). The CDR3 is made up of 16 amino acids, end residues included.

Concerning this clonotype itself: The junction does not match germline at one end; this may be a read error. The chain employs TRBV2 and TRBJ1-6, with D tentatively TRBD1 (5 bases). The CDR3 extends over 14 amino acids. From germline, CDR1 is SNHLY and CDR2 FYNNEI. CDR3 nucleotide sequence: TGTGCCAGCAGTCCTGCCACAGGAAATTCACCCCCCCACTTT. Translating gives CASSPATGNSPPHF.

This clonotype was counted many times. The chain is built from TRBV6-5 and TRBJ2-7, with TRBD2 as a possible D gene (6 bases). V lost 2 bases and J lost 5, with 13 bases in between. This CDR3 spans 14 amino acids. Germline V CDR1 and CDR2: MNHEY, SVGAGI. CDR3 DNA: TGTGCCAGCAGTTACGAGGCGGGGCGCGACGAGCAGTACTTC. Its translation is CASSYEAGRDEQYF.

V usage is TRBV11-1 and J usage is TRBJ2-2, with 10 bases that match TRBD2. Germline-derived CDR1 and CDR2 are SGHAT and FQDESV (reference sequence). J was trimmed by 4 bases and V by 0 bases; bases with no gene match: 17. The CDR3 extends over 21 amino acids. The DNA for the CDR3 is TGTGCCAGCAGCTTAGCGGACCCGAGGAGCGGGGGGGCGAAGGGCACCGGGGAGCTGTTTTTT. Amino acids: CASSLADPRSGGAKGTGELFF. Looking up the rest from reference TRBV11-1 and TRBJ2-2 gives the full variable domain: EAEVAQSPRYKITEKSQAVAFWCDPISGHATLYWYRQILGQGPELLVQFQDESVVDDSQLPKDRFSAERLKGVDSTLKIQPAELGDSAMYLCASSLADPRSGGAKGTGELFFGEGSRLTVL.

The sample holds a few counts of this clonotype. CDR3 residues: CASSPWTGELFF. CDR3 DNA sequence: TGTGCCAGCAGCCCTTGGACCGGGGAGCTGTTTTTT. The V call is TRBV7-8, the J call TRBJ2-2; D not resolved. The CDR3 is made up of 12 amino acids. CDR1 and CDR2 (germline): SGHVS, FQNEAQ. The V end lost 5 bases, the J end lost 5 bases, and 6 bases lay between the germline ends.

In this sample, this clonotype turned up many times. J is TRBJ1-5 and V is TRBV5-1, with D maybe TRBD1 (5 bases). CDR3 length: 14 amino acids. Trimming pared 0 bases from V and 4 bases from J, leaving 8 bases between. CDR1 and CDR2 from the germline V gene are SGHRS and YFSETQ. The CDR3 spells CASSLGDGNQPQHF. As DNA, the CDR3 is TGCGCCAGCAGCTTGGGGGACGGAAATCAGCCCCAGCATTTT.

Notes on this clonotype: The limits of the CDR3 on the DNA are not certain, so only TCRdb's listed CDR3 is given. The CDR3 region is CASTLGQGTQFFGHVLTF. The chain links TRBV7-9 to TRBJ2-6; TRBD1 reflects the table's D call only, with no check against the DNA. The CDR3 region is 18 residues in length, termini included. In germline, CDR1 is SEHNR, CDR2 FQNEAQ (reference sequence).

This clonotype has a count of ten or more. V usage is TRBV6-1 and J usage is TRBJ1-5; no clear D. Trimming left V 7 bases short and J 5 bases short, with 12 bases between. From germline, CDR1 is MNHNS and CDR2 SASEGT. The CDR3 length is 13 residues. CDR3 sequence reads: CASKGFDDQPQHF. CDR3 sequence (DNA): TGTGCCAGCAAAGGGTTTGACGATCAGCCCCAGCATTTT.

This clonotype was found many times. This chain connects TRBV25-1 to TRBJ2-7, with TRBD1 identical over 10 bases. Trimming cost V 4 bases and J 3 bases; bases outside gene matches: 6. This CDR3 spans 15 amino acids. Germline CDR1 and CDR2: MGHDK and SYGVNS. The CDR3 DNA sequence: TGTGCCAGCAGTGGGCATCGGGACAGGGGCTACGAGCAGTACTTC. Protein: CASSGHRDRGYEQYF.

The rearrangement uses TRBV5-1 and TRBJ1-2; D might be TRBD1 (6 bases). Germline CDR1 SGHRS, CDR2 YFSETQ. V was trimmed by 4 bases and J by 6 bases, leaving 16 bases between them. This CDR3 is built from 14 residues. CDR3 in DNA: TGCGCCAGCAGCCCCGGAGGACAGACTGATGGCTACACCTTC. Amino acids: CASSPGGQTDGYTF.

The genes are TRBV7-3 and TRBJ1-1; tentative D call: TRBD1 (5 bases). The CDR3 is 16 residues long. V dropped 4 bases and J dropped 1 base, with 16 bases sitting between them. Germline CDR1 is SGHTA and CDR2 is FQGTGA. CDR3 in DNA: TGTGCCAGCAGCTCCGGACCCAGGACAAGGAACACTGAAGCTTTCTTT. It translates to CASSSGPRTRNTEAFF.

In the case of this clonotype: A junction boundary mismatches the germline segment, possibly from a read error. The CDR3 reads CASSGVGVGAADAFF. DNA of the CDR3: TGTGCCAGCAGCGGGGTAGGGGTAGGAGCGGCTGATGCTTTCTTT. The chain employs TRBV9 and TRBJ1-1; tentative D call: TRBD1 (5 bases). The CDR3 runs to 15 residues. Germline V CDR1 and CDR2: SGDLS, YYNGEE.

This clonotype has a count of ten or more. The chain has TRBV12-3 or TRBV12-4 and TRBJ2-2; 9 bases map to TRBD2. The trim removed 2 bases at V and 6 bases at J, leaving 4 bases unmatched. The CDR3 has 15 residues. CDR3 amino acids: CASSLPRGGAGELFF. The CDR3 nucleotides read TGTGCCAGCAGTTTACCGCGGGGGGGGGCCGGGGAGCTGTTTTTT.

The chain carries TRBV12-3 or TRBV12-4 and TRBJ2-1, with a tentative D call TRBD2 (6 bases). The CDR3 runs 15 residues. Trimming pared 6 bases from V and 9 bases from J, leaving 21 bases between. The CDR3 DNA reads TGTGCCAGCAGAGACGGGGGAAAAAGAAGAGGTGAGCAGTTCTTC. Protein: CASRDGGKRRGEQFF.

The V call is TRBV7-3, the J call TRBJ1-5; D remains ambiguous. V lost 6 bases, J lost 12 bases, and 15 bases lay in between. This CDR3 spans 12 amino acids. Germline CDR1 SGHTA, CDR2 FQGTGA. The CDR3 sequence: CASRAANQYQHF. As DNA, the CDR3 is TGTGCCAGCAGGGCAGCTAATCAGTACCAGCATTTT.

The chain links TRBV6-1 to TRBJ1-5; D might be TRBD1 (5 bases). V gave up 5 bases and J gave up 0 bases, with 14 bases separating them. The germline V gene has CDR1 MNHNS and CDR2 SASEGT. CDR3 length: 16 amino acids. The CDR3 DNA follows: TGTGCCAGCAGTCGGGAACGGACAAATAGCAATCAGCCCCAGCATTTT. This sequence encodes CASSRERTNSNQPQHF.

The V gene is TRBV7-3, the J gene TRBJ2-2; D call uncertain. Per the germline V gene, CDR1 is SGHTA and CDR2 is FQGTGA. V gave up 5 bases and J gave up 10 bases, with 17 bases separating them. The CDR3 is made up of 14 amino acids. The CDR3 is CASSPKCRLEELFF. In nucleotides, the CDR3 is TGTGCCAGCAGCCCTAAATGTCGGTTGGAGGAGCTGTTTTTT. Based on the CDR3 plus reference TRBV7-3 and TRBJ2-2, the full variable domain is GAGVSQTPSNKVTEKGKYVELRCDPISGHTALYWYRQSLGQGPEFLIYFQGTGAADDSGLPNDRFFAVRPEGSVSTLKIQRTERGDSAVYLCASSPKCRLEELFFGEGSRLTVL.

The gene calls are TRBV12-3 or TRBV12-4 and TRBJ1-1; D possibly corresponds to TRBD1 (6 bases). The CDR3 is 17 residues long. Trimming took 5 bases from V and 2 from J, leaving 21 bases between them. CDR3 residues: CASSPVAPTGPNTEAFF. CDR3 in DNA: TGTGCCAGCAGTCCGGTTGCCCCCACAGGGCCCAACACTGAAGCTTTCTTT.